Below are 8 T cell receptor beta chains sequenced from a single sample in a study of identical twins. In TCRdb, the 5' RACE reads were re-called with MiXCR into one record per CDR3 protein. This sample yields roughly 690,000 distinct CDR3 sequences, of which less than 7% are seen a single time; about 2% belongs to the top ten. Sequenced: naive T cells sorted from blood. These receptors all come from a man younger than 35 in good health.

This clonotype was counted between two and nine times. The CDR3 DNA reads as TGCGCCAGCAGCCAAGCGGGCGTGGGGGAAAAACTGTTTTTT. It encodes CASSQAGVGEKLFF. This chain connects TRBV4-1 to TRBJ1-4; unclear D gene. The CDR3 runs to 14 residues. V lost 1 base, J lost 8 bases, and 11 bases lay in between. CDR1 MGHRA and CDR2 YSYEKL come from the germline V gene.

The chain uses TRBV6-8 and TRBJ2-2; TRBD2 matches at 10 bases. The CDR3 is made up of 15 amino acids. V lost 5 bases, J lost 4 bases, and 4 bases stayed unmatched. Germline CDR1 and CDR2: MNHGY and SAAAGT. CDR3 DNA: TGTGCCAGCAGTGCTAGCGGGAGTCCCACCGGGGAGCTGTTTTTT. The encoded protein is CASSASGSPTGELFF.

This chain links TRBV24-1 with TRBJ2-5; the D is unclear. Germline-derived CDR1 and CDR2 are KGHDR and SFDVKD. This CDR3 has 13 amino acids. Deletions cut 9 bases from V and 1 base from J, with 11 bases between. In DNA form, the CDR3 reads TGTGCCACCTCCAGAACTTTCCAAGAGACCCAGTACTTC. As protein: CATSRTFQETQYF.

This clonotype turned up a few times. This chain uses TRBV7-8 with TRBJ2-1, with D tentatively TRBD2 (6 bases). CDR1 is SGHVS, CDR2 FQNEAQ, per germline. This CDR3 comprises 13 residues. The germline V and J ends were trimmed by 10 bases and 4 bases, with 14 bases remaining between them. The CDR3 nucleotides read TGTGCCACCAGGGCCCGGGGGTACAATGAGCAGTTCTTC. Translating gives CATRARGYNEQFF. Combining the CDR3 with reference TRBV7-8 and TRBJ2-1 gives the whole variable domain GAGVSQSPRYKVAKRGQDVALRCDPISGHVSLFWYQQALGQGPEFLTYFQNEAQLDKSGLPSDRFFAERPEGSVSTLKIQRTQQEDSAVYLCATRARGYNEQFFGPGTRLTVL.

This clonotype was counted only a few times. The chain is built from TRBV4-1 and TRBJ1-2; D gene uncertain. In germline, CDR1 is MGHRA, CDR2 YSYEKL. V was trimmed by 1 base and J by 7 bases, leaving 13 bases between them. CDR3 size: 14 residues. The CDR3: CASSQALAEVGYTF. The CDR3 DNA follows: TGCGCCAGCAGCCAAGCCCTCGCGGAGGTTGGCTACACCTTC.

This clonotype was counted ten times or more. The V and J genes are TRBV4-3 and TRBJ2-7; perhaps TRBD1 as D (5 bases). Germline lookup yields CDR1 LGHNA and CDR2 YSLEER. V was cut by 0 bases and J by 7 bases, with 10 bases left in between. CDR3 size: 13 residues. The DNA for the CDR3 is TGCGCCAGCAGCCAAGATAGTAGGGGTGAGCAGTACTTC. As protein: CASSQDSRGEQYF.

The chain has TRBV21-1 and TRBJ1-3; the table's D gene call, TRBD1, was not cross checked with the DNA. TRBV21-1 is described as a pseudogene. The CDR3 loop spans 18 amino acids. CDR3 sequence (DNA): TGTGCCAGCAGCAAAGCGCAGTCCCCAGGGGGCTCTGGAAACACCATATATTTT. This gives the protein CASSKAQSPGGSGNTIYF.

This clonotype has at least ten counts. The rearrangement joins TRBV6-1 to TRBJ2-7; D uncertain. The V gene lost 0 bases and the J gene lost 0 bases, with 9 bases spanning the gap. In germline, CDR1 is MNHNS, CDR2 SASEGT. CDR3 length: 15 residues. The CDR3 DNA sequence: TGTGCCAGCAGTGAAGCAAGACTGAGCTCCTACGAGCAGTACGTC. This gives the protein CASSEARLSSYEQYV.